A selection of T cell receptor beta chains follows, all from one sample in a study of T-cell memory formation after mild COVID-19. A single record per CDR3 protein comes from TCRdb applying MiXCR to the 5' RACE reads. In the table there are 300,000 to 350,000 distinct CDR3 sequences, approximately 19% of which are singletons. Sequenced material: PBMCs or a T cell subset sorted from them (not recorded which). Receptors were obtained from a man aged 18 to 29 who had mild COVID-19 (a few samples of this study predate the infection). Cell type and time point are not known. CDR3s include the opening cysteine and the closing phenylalanine or tryptophan. The D gene is left open where the match is weak. The listing skips clone size in some rows; elsewhere it reads once, few, many or a size class.

clone_size j_call d_call v_call cdr3_aa cdr3_nt
few TRBJ2-3 - TRBV5-1 CASSQGGPDTQYF TGCGCCAGCAGCCAGGGGGGTCCAGATACGCAGTATTTT
- TRBJ2-1 - TRBV12-3/TRBV12-4 CASSLLTYRNEQFF TGTGCCAGCAGTTTGTTAACCTATCGAAATGAGCAGTTCTTC
- TRBJ2-1 TRBD2 TRBV2 CASSEVVGGNEQFF TGTGCCAGCAGTGAAGTAGTCGGGGGGAATGAGCAGTTCTTC
- TRBJ1-1 TRBD1 TRBV4-3 CASSQVGDRTSINTEAFF TGCGCCAGCAGCCAAGTTGGGGACAGGACAAGCATAAACACTGAAGCTTTCTTT
- TRBJ1-5 - TRBV3-1 CASSQDPEQPQHF TGTGCCAGCAGCCAAGATCCGGAGCAGCCCCAGCATTTT
few TRBJ1-5 - TRBV4-2 CASSQGGAGSNQPQHF TGTGCCAGCAGCCAAGGGGGGGCAGGGAGCAATCAGCCCCAGCATTTT
- TRBJ2-1 TRBD2 TRBV5-4 CASSLEGLAASNEQFF TGTGCCAGCAGCTTGGAGGGACTAGCGGCGAGCAATGAGCAGTTCTTC
- TRBJ1-5 TRBD1 TRBV5-5 CASSPSDRAANQPQHF TGTGCCAGCAGCCCCTCCGACAGGGCGGCCAATCAGCCCCAGCATTTT
- TRBJ2-5 TRBD2 TRBV9 CASSAGLAVQETQYF TGTGCCAGCAGCGCGGGACTAGCGGTTCAAGAGACCCAGTACTTC
few TRBJ2-1 TRBD1 TRBV4-3 CASSRRQGGNEQFF TGCGCCAGCAGCCGGAGACAGGGGGGGAATGAGCAGTTCTTC
few TRBJ2-7 - TRBV14 CASSPNSYEQYF TGTGCCAGCAGCCCCAACAGCTACGAGCAGTACTTC
few TRBJ2-5 - TRBV6-2/TRBV6-3 CASKAGAMRLLQETQYF TGTGCCAGCAAAGCAGGGGCCATGCGGCTCCTCCAAGAGACCCAGTACTTC
few TRBJ2-5 - TRBV15 CATSRDRGQGTQYF TGTGCCACCAGCAGAGATAGAGGCCAGGGGACCCAGTACTTC
- TRBJ2-1 TRBD1 TRBV7-3 CASSLIGGPRDEQFF TGTGCCAGCAGCTTAATAGGGGGCCCTCGGGATGAGCAGTTCTTC
- TRBJ2-5 - TRBV18 CASSPAGMETQYF TGTGCCAGCTCACCCGCGGGAATGGAGACCCAGTACTTC
few TRBJ2-3 - TRBV7-6 CASSLPGGGVDTQYF TGTGCCAGCAGCCTCCCCGGGGGCGGTGTAGATACGCAGTATTTT
- TRBJ2-7 - TRBV18 CASSPFGQPSSYEQYF TGTGCCAGCTCACCATTCGGACAGCCTAGCTCCTACGAGCAGTACTTC
- TRBJ2-5 - TRBV7-2 CASSPNLVGETQYF TGTGCCAGCAGCCCCAATTTAGTGGGAGAGACCCAGTACTTC
- TRBJ2-1 - TRBV2 CASSDWGEQFF TGTGCCAGCAGTGACTGGGGTGAGCAGTTCTTC
- TRBJ2-2 TRBD1 TRBV6-2/TRBV6-3 CASSEGQGARYTGELFF TGTGCCAGCAGTGAGGGACAGGGGGCGCGGTACACCGGGGAGCTGTTTTTT
- TRBJ2-1 - TRBV6-4 CASSEVGRSEQFF TGTGCCAGCAGTGAGGTCGGCCGGAGTGAGCAGTTCTTC
- TRBJ1-2 TRBD1 TRBV5-1 CASSSEQGLIYGYTF TGCGCCAGCAGCTCTGAACAGGGGTTAATCTATGGCTACACCTTC
few TRBJ1-1 TRBD1 TRBV7-3 CASSLTGTGGRTEAFF TGTGCCAGCAGCTTAACGGGGACAGGGGGACGGACTGAAGCTTTCTTT